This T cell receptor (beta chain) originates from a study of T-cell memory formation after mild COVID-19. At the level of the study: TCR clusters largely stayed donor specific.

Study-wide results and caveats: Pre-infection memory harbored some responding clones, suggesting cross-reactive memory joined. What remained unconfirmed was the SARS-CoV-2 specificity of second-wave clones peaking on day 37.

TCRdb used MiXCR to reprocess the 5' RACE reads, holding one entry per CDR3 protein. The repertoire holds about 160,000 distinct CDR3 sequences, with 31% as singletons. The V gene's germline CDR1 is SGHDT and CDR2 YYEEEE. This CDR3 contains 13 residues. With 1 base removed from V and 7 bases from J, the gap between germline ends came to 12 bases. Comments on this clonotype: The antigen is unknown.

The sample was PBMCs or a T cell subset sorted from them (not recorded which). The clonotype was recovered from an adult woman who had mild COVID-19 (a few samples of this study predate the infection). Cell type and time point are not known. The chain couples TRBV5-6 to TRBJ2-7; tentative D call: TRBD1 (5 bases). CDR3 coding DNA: TGTGCCAGCAGCTTGCCCTGGACAAAGGAGCAGTACTTC. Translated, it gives CASSLPWTKEQYF.